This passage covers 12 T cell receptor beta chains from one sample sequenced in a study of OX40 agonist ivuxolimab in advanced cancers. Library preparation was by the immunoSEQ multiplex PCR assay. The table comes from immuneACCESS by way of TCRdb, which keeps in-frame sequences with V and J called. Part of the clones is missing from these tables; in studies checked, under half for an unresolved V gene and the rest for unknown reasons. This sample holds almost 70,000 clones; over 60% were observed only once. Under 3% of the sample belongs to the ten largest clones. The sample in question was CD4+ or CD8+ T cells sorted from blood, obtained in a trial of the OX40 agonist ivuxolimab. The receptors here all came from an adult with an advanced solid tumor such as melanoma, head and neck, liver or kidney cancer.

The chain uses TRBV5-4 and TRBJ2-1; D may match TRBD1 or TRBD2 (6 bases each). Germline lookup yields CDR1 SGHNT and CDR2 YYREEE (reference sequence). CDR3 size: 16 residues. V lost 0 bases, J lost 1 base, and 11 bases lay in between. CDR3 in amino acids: CASSLGGGLSYNEQFF. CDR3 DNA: TGTGCCAGCAGCTTGGGAGGGGGGCTTTCCTACAATGAGCAGTTCTTC.

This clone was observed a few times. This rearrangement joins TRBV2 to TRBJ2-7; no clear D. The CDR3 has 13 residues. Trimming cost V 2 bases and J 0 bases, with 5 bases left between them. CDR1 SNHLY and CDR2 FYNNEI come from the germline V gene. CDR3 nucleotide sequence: TGTGCCAGCAGTGAAAAGAGCTCCTACGAGCAGTACTTC. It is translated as CASSEKSSYEQYF. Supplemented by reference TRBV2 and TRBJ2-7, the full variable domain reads EPEVTQTPSHQVTQMGQEVILRCVPISNHLYFYWYRQILGQKVEFLVSFYNNEISEKSEIFDDQFSVERPDGSNFTLKIRSTKLEDSAMYFCASSEKSSYEQYFGPGTRLTVT.

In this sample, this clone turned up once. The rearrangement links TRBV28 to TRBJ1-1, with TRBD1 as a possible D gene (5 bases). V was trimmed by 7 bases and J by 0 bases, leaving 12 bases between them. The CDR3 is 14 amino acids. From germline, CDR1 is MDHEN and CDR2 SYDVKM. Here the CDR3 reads CASNGASMNTEAFF. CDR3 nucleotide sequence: TGTGCCAGCAATGGGGCGTCAATGAACACTGAAGCTTTCTTT.

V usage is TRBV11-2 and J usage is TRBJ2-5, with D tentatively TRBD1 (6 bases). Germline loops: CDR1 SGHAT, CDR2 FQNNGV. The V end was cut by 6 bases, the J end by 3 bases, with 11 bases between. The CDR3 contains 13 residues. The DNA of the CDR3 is TGTGCCAGCAGGCGGGCAGGGGAAGAGACCCAGTACTTC. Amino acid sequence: CASRRAGEETQYF.

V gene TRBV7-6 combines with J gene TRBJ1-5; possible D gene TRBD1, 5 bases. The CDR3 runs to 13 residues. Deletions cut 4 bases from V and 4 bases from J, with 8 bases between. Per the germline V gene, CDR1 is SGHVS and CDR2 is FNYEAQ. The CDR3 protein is CASSSQENQPQHF. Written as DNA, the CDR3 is TGTGCCAGCAGCTCACAGGAGAATCAGCCCCAGCATTTT.

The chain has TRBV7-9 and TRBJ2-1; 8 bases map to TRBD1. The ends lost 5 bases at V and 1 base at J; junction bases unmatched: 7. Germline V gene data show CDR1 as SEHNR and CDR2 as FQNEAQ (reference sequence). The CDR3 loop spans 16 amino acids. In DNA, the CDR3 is TGTGCCAGCAGCCGGATACAGGGGGGTTCCTACAATGAGCAGTTCTTC. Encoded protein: CASSRIQGGSYNEQFF.

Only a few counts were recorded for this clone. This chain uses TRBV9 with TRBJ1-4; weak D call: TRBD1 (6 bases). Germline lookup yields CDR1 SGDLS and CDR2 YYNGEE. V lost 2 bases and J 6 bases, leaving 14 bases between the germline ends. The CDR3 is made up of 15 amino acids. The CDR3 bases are TGTGCCAGCAGCGTCCAGGGGTTGTGGTATGAAAAACTGTTTTTT. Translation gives CASSVQGLWYEKLFF. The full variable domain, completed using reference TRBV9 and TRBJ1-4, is DSGVTQTPKHLITATGQRVTLRCSPRSGDLSVYWYQQSLDQGLQFLIQYYNGEERAKGNILERFSAQQFPDLHSELNLSSLELGDSALYFCASSVQGLWYEKLFFGSGTQLSVL.

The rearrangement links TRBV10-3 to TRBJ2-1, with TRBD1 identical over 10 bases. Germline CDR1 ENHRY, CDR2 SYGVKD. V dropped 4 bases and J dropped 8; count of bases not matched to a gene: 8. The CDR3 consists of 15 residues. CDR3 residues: CAISAPGTGDDEQFF. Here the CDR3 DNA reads TGTGCCATCAGTGCCCCCGGGACAGGGGACGATGAGCAGTTCTTC.

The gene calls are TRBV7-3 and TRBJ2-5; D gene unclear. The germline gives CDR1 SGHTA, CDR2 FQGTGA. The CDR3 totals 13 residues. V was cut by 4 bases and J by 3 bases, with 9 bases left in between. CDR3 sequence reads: CASSYSLEETQYF. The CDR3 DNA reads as TGTGCCAGCAGCTATTCCCTAGAAGAGACCCAGTACTTC.

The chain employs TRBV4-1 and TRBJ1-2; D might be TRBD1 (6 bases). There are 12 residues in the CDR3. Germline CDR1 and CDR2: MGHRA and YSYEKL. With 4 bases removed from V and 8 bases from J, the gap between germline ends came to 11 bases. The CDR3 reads CASSLQGWGYTF. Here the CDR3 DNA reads TGCGCCAGCAGCCTACAGGGTTGGGGCTACACCTTC.

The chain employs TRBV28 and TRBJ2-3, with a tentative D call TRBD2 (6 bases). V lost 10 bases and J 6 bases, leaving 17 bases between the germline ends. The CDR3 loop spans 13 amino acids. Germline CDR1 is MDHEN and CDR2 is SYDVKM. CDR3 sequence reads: CAMSWSGSDTQYF. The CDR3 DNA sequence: TGTGCCATGAGCTGGAGCGGGTCGGATACGCAGTATTTT.

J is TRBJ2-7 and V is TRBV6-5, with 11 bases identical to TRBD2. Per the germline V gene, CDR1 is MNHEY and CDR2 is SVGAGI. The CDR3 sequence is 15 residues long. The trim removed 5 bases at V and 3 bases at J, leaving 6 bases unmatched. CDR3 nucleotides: TGTGCCAGCAGTGCCCCTAGCGGGGGGAACTACGAGCAGTACTTC. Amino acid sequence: CASSAPSGGNYEQYF.